These 23 T cell receptor beta chains were all obtained from the same sample, sequenced in a study of blood T cell repertoires in COVID-19. Some clones are missing from TCRdb's copy, which holds only in-frame ones; the method was immunoSEQ multiplex PCR. The sample yields a few hundred thousand clones, around 85% seen once. The sequencing input was PBMCs or T cells enriched from blood (not recorded which). The receptors stem from a man aged 25-45 years who had recovered from COVID-19.

This clone has only a few counts. For the CDR3, the DNA is TGTGCCAGCAGCCAAGAGTCGCTCCGGGTCACAGATACGCAGTATTTT. Residues: CASSQESLRVTDTQYF. The chain has TRBV4-2 and TRBJ2-3; D unresolved. CDR1 LGHNA and CDR2 YNFKEQ come from the germline V gene. The V and J ends lost 0 bases and 2 bases respectively, with 12 bases between them. The CDR3 sequence is 16 residues long.

This chain connects TRBV27 to TRBJ1-6, with D tentatively TRBD1 (5 bases). The CDR3 loop spans 16 amino acids. Germline loops: CDR1 MNHEY, CDR2 SMNVEV (reference sequence). With 1 base removed from V and 7 bases from J, the gap between germline ends came to 14 bases. The CDR3 DNA reads as TGTGCCAGCAGTTTATGGGCAGGGCTGCGGAATTCACCCCTCCACTTT. Amino acids: CASSLWAGLRNSPLHF.

The sample holds one count of this clone. V gene TRBV18 combines with J gene TRBJ1-3; D remains ambiguous. V lost 6 bases to trimming and J lost 4 bases, with 16 bases between them. From germline, CDR1 is KGHSH and CDR2 LQKENI. The CDR3 spans 15 residues. For the CDR3, the DNA is TGTGCCAGCTCGCTGGGAGCGGGTGGCGGAAACACCATATATTTT. Its translation is CASSLGAGGGNTIYF.

The chain couples TRBV10-3 to TRBJ1-5, with D possibly matching TRBD1 (5 bases). V shed 1 base and J shed 5 bases, with 6 bases lying between them. The CDR3 spans 13 residues. The germline V gene has CDR1 ENHRY and CDR2 SYGVKD. CDR3 loop: CAISEWGDQPQHF. Here the CDR3 DNA reads TGTGCCATCAGTGAGTGGGGGGATCAGCCCCAGCATTTT.

The V call is TRBV6-5, the J call TRBJ2-1; D may be TRBD2 (6 bases). V was trimmed by 7 bases and J by 7 bases, leaving 11 bases between them. The CDR3 extends over 12 amino acids. Germline V gene sequence: CDR1 MNHEY, CDR2 SVGAGI. CDR3 region: CASTNGGNEQFF. The CDR3 nucleotides read TGTGCCAGCACCAACGGGGGTAATGAGCAGTTCTTC.

This rearrangement joins TRBV5-6 to TRBJ1-5; TRBD1 aligns across 8 bases. CDR1 and CDR2 from the germline V gene are SGHDT and YYEEEE. The CDR3 is 14 amino acids. V lost 4 bases, J lost 4 bases, and 4 bases stayed unmatched. The CDR3: CASSRTGPNQPQHF. The CDR3 region has the DNA TGTGCCAGCAGCCGGACAGGGCCGAATCAGCCCCAGCATTTT.

The chain uses TRBV2 and TRBJ2-3; 9 bases agree with TRBD2. Germline trimming cut 4 bases from V and 2 bases from J; bases unmatched to any gene: 7. The CDR3 loop spans 16 amino acids. Germline CDR1 reads SNHLY; CDR2 reads FYNNEI. The CDR3 is CASSGSSGGPTDTQYF. CDR3 coding DNA: TGTGCCAGCAGTGGTAGCAGCGGGGGGCCCACAGATACGCAGTATTTT.

This chain uses TRBV24-1 with TRBJ1-2; 9 positions agree with TRBD1. The V segment lost 3 bases and the J segment 2 bases; nucleotides outside the gene matches: 6. Germline CDR1 reads KGHDR; CDR2 reads SFDVKD. The CDR3 totals 16 residues. DNA for the CDR3: TGTGCCACCAGTGATCTGACAGGGGGTGAGAACTATGGCTACACCTTC. Amino acid sequence: CATSDLTGGENYGYTF.

This chain connects TRBV9 to TRBJ2-7, with 7 bases fitting TRBD2. V trimming: 3 bases; J trimming: 3 bases; junction bases outside the gene matches: 3. The CDR3 contains 13 residues. From germline, CDR1 is SGDLS and CDR2 YYNGEE. The CDR3 here is CASSAGLDYEQYF. CDR3 in DNA: TGTGCCAGCAGCGCCGGACTAGACTACGAGCAGTACTTC.

Here the CDR3 reads CASSPRGGPNNGYTF. The CDR3 coding sequence is TGTGCCAGCAGCCCCCGAGGGGGCCCCAATAATGGCTACACCTTC. The chain combines TRBV7-2 with TRBJ1-2, with 7 bases that match TRBD1. CDR1 is SGHTA, CDR2 FQGNSA, per germline. The CDR3 length is 15 residues. J gave up 6 bases and V 5 bases, and 12 bases lay outside the gene matches.

The chain employs TRBV5-4 and TRBJ1-6; the D gene is possibly TRBD1 (6 bases). Germline values: CDR1 SGHNT, CDR2 YYREEE (reference sequence). The CDR3 runs 16 residues. Trimming removed 3 bases at V and 7 bases at J, with 17 bases between. Written as DNA, the CDR3 is TGTGCCAGCAGCTCCCGACCAGGGGTGGAGAATTCACCCCTCCACTTT. As protein: CASSSRPGVENSPLHF.

This chain connects TRBV6-5 to TRBJ1-1; the match to TRBD1 covers 9 bases. With 7 bases clipped from V and 10 bases from J, the junction kept 10 bases outside the gene matches. The CDR3 length is 13 residues. The germline gives CDR1 MNHEY, CDR2 SVGAGI. CDR3 sequence (DNA): TGTGCCAGCATCTCTTACAGGGGGCAGAGAGCTTTCTTT. It encodes CASISYRGQRAFF.

The genes are TRBV7-9 and TRBJ2-3, with D perhaps matching TRBD1 (6 bases). The CDR3 is 16 amino acids. The germline CDR1 and CDR2 sequences are SEHNR and FQNEAQ (reference sequence). The ends were cut back, 5 bases at V and 2 bases at J, with 17 bases in the middle. Written as DNA, the CDR3 is TGTGCCAGCAGCCCGAATAACCAGGGGTACACAGATACGCAGTATTTT. Amino acid sequence: CASSPNNQGYTDTQYF.

V usage is TRBV5-1 and J usage is TRBJ1-5; tentatively, D is TRBD1 (5 bases). The CDR3 is 15 residues long. CDR1 is SGHRS, CDR2 YFSETQ, per germline. Trimming removed 1 base at V and 11 bases at J, with 19 bases between. The CDR3 sequence is CASSLHTGVGAAQHF. The CDR3 nucleotides read TGCGCCAGCAGCTTGCATACGGGGGTCGGAGCAGCCCAGCATTTT.

This rearrangement joins TRBV9 to TRBJ2-3; D is unclear. The germline V gene encodes CDR1 SGDLS and CDR2 YYNGEE. CDR3 length equals 14 residues. Trimming left V 0 bases short and J 6 bases short, with 11 bases between. CDR3: CASSVGSAPDTQYF. CDR3 coding DNA: TGTGCCAGCAGCGTAGGTTCCGCGCCGGATACGCAGTATTTT.

With respect to this clone: Other DNA sequences in this specimen translate into the identical CDR3. This rearrangement joins TRBV18 to TRBJ1-3; D remains ambiguous. Germline loops: CDR1 KGHSH, CDR2 LQKENI. This CDR3 contains 14 residues. V was shortened by 2 bases and J by 0 bases, with 5 bases between the two germline ends. For the CDR3, the DNA is TGTGCCAGCTCACCAGGGAGCTCTGGAAACACCATATATTTT. Translated: CASSPGSSGNTIYF.

Written as DNA, the CDR3 is TGCGCCAGCAGCTTCTCCAGGGCGGAAGACACCATATATTTT. It codes for CASSFSRAEDTIYF. J is TRBJ1-3 and V is TRBV5-1; perhaps TRBD1 as D (5 bases). Germline V gives CDR1 SGHRS, CDR2 YFSETQ. Trimming took 2 bases from V and 8 from J, leaving 14 bases between them. CDR3 length equals 14 residues.

The chain is built from TRBV7-8 and TRBJ2-5; unclear D gene. The ends were cut back, 5 bases at V and 5 bases at J, with 6 bases in the middle. The CDR3 is 11 residues long. In germline, CDR1 is SGHVS, CDR2 FQNEAQ. The CDR3 DNA is TGTGCCAGCAGCCTATATGAGACCCAGTACTTC. Amino acid sequence: CASSLYETQYF.

This clone was counted once. V gene TRBV9 combines with J gene TRBJ1-1; no clear D. This CDR3 has 15 residues. The V end was cut by 0 bases, the J end by 3 bases, with 12 bases between. Germline CDR1 reads SGDLS; CDR2 reads YYNGEE. CDR3 bases: TGTGCCAGCAGCGTAGCTGTAGGAGGAGACACTGAAGCTTTCTTT. Its protein product is CASSVAVGGDTEAFF.

CDR3 region: CASSLGSLNSPLHF. CDR3 nucleotide sequence: TGTGCCAGCAGCTTAGGGTCCCTAAATTCACCCCTCCACTTT. This chain links TRBV7-8 with TRBJ1-6; no reliable D call. Looked up from germline, CDR1 is SGHVS and CDR2 is FQNEAQ. The germline V and J ends were trimmed by 1 base and 7 bases, with 8 bases remaining between them. The CDR3 covers 14 residues. Full variable domain (missing parts from reference TRBV7-8 and TRBJ1-6): GAGVSQSPRYKVAKRGQDVALRCDPISGHVSLFWYQQALGQGPEFLTYFQNEAQLDKSGLPSDRFFAERPEGSVSTLKIQRTQQEDSAVYLCASSLGSLNSPLHFGNGTRLTVT.

The chain employs TRBV15 and TRBJ2-3; 12 nucleotides agree with TRBD2. The CDR3 consists of 17 residues. Germline V gives CDR1 LNHNV, CDR2 YYDKDF (reference sequence). The ends lost 4 bases at V and 2 bases at J; junction bases unmatched: 7. The CDR3 reads CATSTQTSGGLTDTQYF. The CDR3 coding sequence is TGTGCCACCAGCACCCAGACTAGCGGGGGTCTCACAGATACGCAGTATTTT.

The chain employs TRBV7-8 and TRBJ1-1; D is uncertain. V shed 1 base and J shed 5 bases, with 8 bases lying between them. CDR3 length: 13 amino acids. Germline V gives CDR1 SGHVS, CDR2 FQNEAQ. DNA for the CDR3: TGTGCCAGCAGCTTAGGGCAGCGGACTGAAGCTTTCTTT. As protein: CASSLGQRTEAFF.

The chain combines TRBV5-4 with TRBJ1-2; no clear D. Trimming cost V 2 bases and J 0 bases, with 5 bases left between them. The length of the CDR3 is 13 residues. Germline CDR1 SGHNT, CDR2 YYREEE (reference sequence). The CDR3 DNA follows: TGTGCCAGCAGCTTCGGGACTAACTATGGCTACACCTTC. Its protein is CASSFGTNYGYTF.